Following are 7 T cell receptor beta chains from one sample sequenced in a study of T cell responses to AZD1222 COVID-19 vaccine. Some clones are missing from TCRdb's copy, which holds only in-frame ones; the method was immunoSEQ multiplex PCR. The sample yields 150,000 to 200,000 clones, roughly 88% seen once. The material sequenced was peripheral blood, taken 28 days after the second AZD1222 dose. These receptors came from an adult who received the AZD1222 COVID-19 vaccine.

This sequence joins TRBV7-8 and TRBJ2-1; D may correspond to TRBD1 or TRBD2 (6 bases each). This CDR3 region has 17 residues. The germline V and J ends were trimmed by 2 bases and 3 bases, with 17 bases remaining between them. Germline V gene lookup returns CDR1 SGHVS and CDR2 FQNEAQ. The CDR3 here is CASSLMGAGSNYNEQFF. The DNA of the CDR3 is TGTGCCAGCAGCTTAATGGGGGCGGGGAGTAACTACAATGAGCAGTTCTTC.

The chain uses TRBV4-1 and TRBJ1-3, with 7 bases lining up with TRBD1. Germline CDR1 is MGHRA and CDR2 is YSYEKL. Trimming took 1 base from V and 0 from J; bases not matched to a gene: 3. This CDR3 is 16 amino acids long. The CDR3: CASSQGDSRSGNTIYF. The DNA of the CDR3 is TGCGCCAGCAGCCAAGGGGACAGCCGCTCTGGAAACACCATATATTTT.

V is TRBV6-5 and J is TRBJ2-7; weak D call: TRBD1 (5 bases). The CDR3 covers 14 residues. The V gene lost 2 bases and the J gene lost 2 bases, with 10 bases spanning the gap. Germline V gene data show CDR1 as MNHEY and CDR2 as SVGAGI. The CDR3 region is CASSYDRQTYEQYF. CDR3 bases: TGTGCCAGCAGTTACGACAGACAGACCTACGAGCAGTACTTC.

The chain joins TRBV5-1 to TRBJ2-2, with a weak D call TRBD2 (7 bases). With 1 base removed from V and 2 bases from J, the gap between germline ends came to 9 bases. Looked up from germline, CDR1 is SGHRS and CDR2 is YFSETQ. The CDR3 is made up of 15 amino acids. The CDR3 region is CASSLTGGNTGELFF. CDR3 sequence (DNA): TGCGCCAGCAGCTTGACGGGGGGCAACACCGGGGAGCTGTTTTTT.

This chain links TRBV19 with TRBJ2-5; a weak D match, TRBD2 (6 bases). Germline loops: CDR1 LNHDA, CDR2 SQIVND (reference sequence). The CDR3 is 16 amino acids. Trimming shortened V by 5 bases and J by 5 bases, and 21 bases separated the two germline ends. The CDR3 region has the DNA TGTGCCAGTAGTGGGAGAGGCAGGGAGGTAAAGGAGACCCAGTACTTC. Protein: CASSGRGREVKETQYF.

Only a few counts were recorded for this clone. The chain recombines TRBV25-1 with TRBJ2-7; D may be TRBD1 (5 bases). Per germline, CDR1 MGHDK and CDR2 SYGVNS. The ends were cut back, 6 bases at V and 2 bases at J, with 17 bases in the middle. This CDR3 region has 15 residues. CDR3 DNA: TGTGCCAGCAGCGACACGCGACAGCTCGCCTACGAGCAGTACTTC. As protein: CASSDTRQLAYEQYF.

V usage is TRBV3-1 (or the pseudogene TRBV3-2) and J usage is TRBJ1-3; D call uncertain. Between the trimmed V and J ends, which lost 1 base and 0 bases, there was a span of 10 bases. CDR3 length: 16 amino acids. Germline V gene data show CDR1 as LGHDT and CDR2 as YNNKEL (reference sequence). The DNA of the CDR3 is TGTGCCAGCAGCCAAGGTCCGGGGATCTCTGGAAACACCATATATTTT. Its translation is CASSQGPGISGNTIYF.